This entry lists 29 T cell receptor beta chains sequenced from one sample in a study of molecular identifiers for immune sequencing clone quantification (dated by TCRdb to the late 2010s). Library preparation was by PCR. Reads for this sample came from an Illumina HiSeq 4000. TCRdb trimmed public reads at Q25 via fastp, called clones via MiXCR and kept in-frame beta chains. Identical CDR3 proteins give one entry, which carries the most common genes and DNA. This sample has more than 10,000 distinct CDR3 sequences in its table, and roughly 16% of those were observed once. The ten top clones hold approximately 1.5% of the sample. Sequencing was done on a sample of naive CD8+ T cells from blood, with Jurkat cell RNA spiked in. The cell subset or site label, read with the paper, signifies: FACS-sorted CD8+CD4-CCR7+CD45RA+ naive T cells. Every receptor here comes from a human donor in good health. Some libraries in this study had Jurkat cell RNA spiked in.

This clonotype was counted at least ten times. This rearrangement joins TRBV18 to TRBJ2-3; D may be TRBD2 (5 bases). CDR3 length: 15 residues. The V end lost 2 bases, the J end lost 3 bases, and 12 bases lay between the germline ends. Germline V gives CDR1 KGHSH, CDR2 LQKENI. CDR3 DNA sequence: TGTGCCAGCTCACCAAGCCTTACGGGGACAGATACGCAGTATTTT. Encoded protein: CASSPSLTGTDTQYF. The variable domain in full, completed from reference TRBV18 and TRBJ2-3, reads NAGVMQNPRHLVRRRGQEARLRCSPMKGHSHVYWYRQLPEEGLKFMVYLQKENIIDESGMPKERFSAEFPKEGPSILRIQQVVRGDSAAYFCASSPSLTGTDTQYFGPGTRLTVL.

This clonotype was counted many times. The chain has TRBV6-5 and TRBJ1-1, with no clear D. The germline V gene encodes CDR1 MNHEY and CDR2 SVGAGI. V was shortened by 6 bases and J by 1 base, with 12 bases between the two germline ends. The CDR3 runs 14 residues. The CDR3, as DNA: TGTGCCAGCAGCCTCGGAGGGCCGAACACTGAAGCTTTCTTT. Protein sequence: CASSLGGPNTEAFF.

This clonotype was seen at least ten times. The gene calls are TRBV7-2 and TRBJ1-2; D is possibly TRBD1 (5 bases). Germline values: CDR1 SGHTA, CDR2 FQGNSA. The CDR3 has 12 amino acids. The V and J ends lost 8 bases and 5 bases respectively, with 12 bases between them. CDR3 coding DNA: TGTGCCAGCGGAGGGGTATATTATGGCTACACCTTC. Translation: CASGGVYYGYTF.

Many counts were recorded for this clonotype. The CDR3 region is CASSAMESPVGELFF. The CDR3 DNA sequence: TGTGCCAGCAGCGCCATGGAGTCCCCCGTGGGGGAGCTGTTTTTT. The chain links TRBV3-1 to TRBJ2-2; D remains unclear. The V gene lost 5 bases and the J gene lost 8 bases, with 18 bases spanning the gap. CDR3 size: 15 residues. Germline assignment: CDR1 LGHDT and CDR2 YNNKEL (reference sequence).

This clonotype is labeled as medium-sized. The V call is TRBV7-6, the J call TRBJ2-1; 9 bases agree with TRBD2. CDR1 SGHVS and CDR2 FNYEAQ come from the germline V gene. V shed 0 bases, J shed 5 bases, and the junction held 5 bases outside the gene matches. The length of the CDR3 is 16 residues. CDR3: CASSLAAGGPDNEQFF. CDR3 nucleotides: TGTGCCAGCAGCTTAGCCGCGGGAGGGCCAGACAATGAGCAGTTCTTC.

This clonotype was recorded at least ten times. The V call is TRBV19, the J call TRBJ2-7; D unclear. CDR1 LNHDA and CDR2 SQIVND come from the germline V gene (reference sequence). V lost 2 bases, J lost 3 bases, and 8 bases lay in between. The CDR3 covers 13 residues. The CDR3 nucleotides read TGTGCCAGTAGTATAATCGACCACTACGAGCAGTACTTC. Translation: CASSIIDHYEQYF.

Concerning this clonotype itself: A clone one base away is much larger, so this may be a read error. The chain is built from TRBV6-4 and TRBJ2-7; D gene uncertain. Germline V gives CDR1 MRHNA, CDR2 SNTAGT. The CDR3 has 14 amino acids. V lost 3 bases and J 11 bases, leaving 20 bases between the germline ends. Written as DNA, the CDR3 is TGTGCCAGCAGTGAATCTGTATATGTGGATGCGAAGTACTTC. Encoded protein: CASSESVYVDAKYF.

By sample share, this clonotype is medium-sized. V gene TRBV20-1 combines with J gene TRBJ2-7; TRBD1 or TRBD2 may be the D gene (5 bases each). The germline V gene has CDR1 DFQATT and CDR2 SNEGSKA (reference sequence). The CDR3 sequence is 14 residues long. The V gene lost 3 bases and the J gene lost 2 bases, with 14 bases spanning the gap. CDR3 loop: CSAREGTKPYEQYF. The CDR3 coding sequence is TGCAGTGCTAGGGAAGGGACGAAACCCTACGAGCAGTACTTC.

This clonotype has more than one count but fewer than ten. The chain joins TRBV6-2 or TRBV6-3 to TRBJ2-5, with D possibly TRBD2 on 6 matching bases. Germline loops: CDR1 MNHEY, CDR2 SVGEGT. The CDR3 runs to 16 residues. Trimming took 2 bases from V and 0 from J, leaving 13 bases between them. The CDR3, as DNA: TGTGCCAGCAGTTACGTGTTAGCGGAAGACCAAGAGACCCAGTACTTC. Translation gives CASSYVLAEDQETQYF.

This chain uses TRBV6-1 with TRBJ2-7, with a weak D call TRBD2 (6 bases). The CDR3 length is 11 residues. Between the trimmed V and J ends, which lost 11 bases and 1 base, there was a span of 9 bases. CDR1 MNHNS and CDR2 SASEGT come from the germline V gene. CDR3 residues: CAGGWSYEQYF. The CDR3 DNA is TGTGCCGGGGGGTGGTCCTACGAGCAGTACTTC.

In its sample, this clonotype was seen many times. The rearrangement uses TRBV7-9 and TRBJ1-5, with 9 bases lining up with TRBD1. The CDR3 runs to 14 residues. Trimming cost V 5 bases and J 5 bases; bases outside gene matches: 4. Germline-derived CDR1 and CDR2 are SEHNR and FQNEAQ (reference sequence). DNA of the CDR3: TGTGCCAGCAGCGGGGGACAGGGTGATCAGCCCCAGCATTTT. Amino acids: CASSGGQGDQPQHF.

This clonotype appeared a few times. V gene TRBV5-4 combines with J gene TRBJ2-7; 10 bases fit TRBD1. This CDR3 is 15 amino acids long. In germline, CDR1 is SGHNT, CDR2 YYREEE (reference sequence). V gave up 4 bases and J gave up 2 bases; unmatched junction bases: 6. The CDR3 loop reads CASSMGQGKTYEQYF. Here the CDR3 DNA reads TGTGCCAGCAGCATGGGACAGGGGAAAACCTACGAGCAGTACTTC.

The gene calls are TRBV19 and TRBJ2-7, with a weak D call TRBD1 (6 bases). Trimming pared 10 bases from V and 4 bases from J, leaving 17 bases between. The CDR3 covers 13 residues. From germline, CDR1 is LNHDA and CDR2 SQIVND (reference sequence). The CDR3 sequence: CATSDRFGYEQYF. The CDR3 DNA follows: TGTGCCACCTCAGACAGGTTCGGGTACGAGCAGTACTTC.

Notes on this clonotype: This is likely a read error, given that the CDR3 carries no conserved phenylalanine or tryptophan at its end. The chain carries TRBV11-2 and TRBJ2-5, with D hard to call. The germline gives CDR1 SGHAT, CDR2 FQNNGV. Trimming removed 2 bases at V and 1 base at J, with 5 bases between. This CDR3 is 13 amino acids long. This chain's CDR3 is CASSLWSQETQYS. The CDR3 DNA is TGTGCCAGCAGCTTATGGTCCCAAGAGACCCAGTACTCC.

CDR3 amino acids: CASSSYRNTEAFF. The DNA for the CDR3 is TGTGCCAGCAGCTCCTACAGGAACACTGAAGCTTTCTTT. The chain uses TRBV4-2 and TRBJ1-1; D is undetermined. The V end was cut by 5 bases, the J end by 1 base, with 8 bases between. CDR3 length equals 13 residues. The germline V gene has CDR1 LGHNA and CDR2 YNFKEQ.

This clonotype appeared many times. CDR3 loop: CASCHPGQGGTGELFF. The CDR3 nucleotides are TGTGCCAGCTGCCACCCGGGACAGGGGGGCACCGGGGAGCTGTTTTTT. This sequence joins TRBV21-1 and TRBJ2-2; whether TRBD1, the table's D call, matches the DNA was not checked. TRBV21-1 is a pseudogene segment. CDR3 length equals 16 residues.

Within the sample, this clonotype is medium-sized. The V and J genes are TRBV5-1 and TRBJ2-3; D is unclear. Germline V gene sequence: CDR1 SGHRS, CDR2 YFSETQ. Trimming stripped 0 bases from V and 2 bases from J, with 16 bases between. This CDR3 has 17 amino acids. For the CDR3, the DNA is TGCGCCAGCAGCTTGGCTGCCTCACTCTTCCCCACAGATACGCAGTATTTT. This codes for CASSLAASLFPTDTQYF.

Of note for this clonotype: A read error may produce the germline difference seen at one junction end. The chain employs TRBV11-2 and TRBJ2-3, with D tentatively TRBD1 (6 bases). The CDR3 loop spans 15 amino acids. Germline values: CDR1 SGHAT, CDR2 FQNNGV. For the CDR3, the DNA is TGTGCCGGCAGCTCTAAAACAGGGACCCTCGGTACGCAGTATTTT. It codes for CAGSSKTGTLGTQYF.

Of note for this clonotype: This may be a read error: a much more frequent sequence differs by one nucleotide. This chain connects TRBV7-2 to TRBJ1-1; tentatively, D is TRBD1 (5 bases). V was pared by 5 bases and J by 1 base, with 14 bases between. The germline V gene encodes CDR1 SGHTA and CDR2 FQGNSA. CDR3 size: 15 residues. This chain's CDR3 is CASSPRVLRNTEAFF. The CDR3, as DNA: TGTGCCAGCAGCCCCAGGGTTTTAAGGAACACTGAAGCTTTCTTT.

The CDR3 loop is CASSYSLAGVMSTGELFF. The CDR3, as DNA: TGTGCCAGCAGTTACTCGCTAGCGGGAGTGATGAGCACCGGGGAGCTGTTTTTT. This chain connects TRBV6-5 to TRBJ2-2; 10 nucleotides align to TRBD2. Unmatched junction bases numbered 8, after V lost 0 bases and J lost 4 bases. Per germline, CDR1 MNHEY and CDR2 SVGAGI. This CDR3 is built from 18 residues.

This clonotype is deemed medium-sized. This chain uses TRBV27 with TRBJ2-3; possible D gene TRBD2, 6 bases. This CDR3 has 14 amino acids. Germline V gene lookup returns CDR1 MNHEY and CDR2 SMNVEV (reference sequence). Trimming took 1 base from V and 5 from J, leaving 10 bases between them. The CDR3 DNA reads TGTGCCAGCAGTTTATTACTAGCCTTAGATACGCAGTATTTT. It translates to CASSLLLALDTQYF.

The chain combines TRBV27 with TRBJ1-6; D is ambiguous. The CDR3 runs to 14 residues. Germline CDR1 MNHEY, CDR2 SMNVEV (reference sequence). Trimming cost V 6 bases and J 8 bases, with 14 bases left between them. In DNA form, the CDR3 reads TGTGCCAGCAGCCCGCTTAGGGTAGATTCACCCCTCCACTTT. It translates to CASSPLRVDSPLHF.

To note about this clonotype: This may come from a read error, since a much larger clone is one base off. The V call is TRBV11-2, the J call TRBJ2-1, with D maybe TRBD1 (8 bases). With 7 bases removed from V and 6 bases from J, the gap between germline ends came to 19 bases. From germline, CDR1 is SGHAT and CDR2 FQNNGV. This CDR3 contains 15 residues. The CDR3 DNA reads as TGTGCCAGCACCAGGGGGCTAGCGGCCTGCAATGAGCAGTTCTTC. Its protein product is CASTRGLAACNEQFF.

This clonotype rates as medium-sized (0.01 to 0.1%). The chain recombines TRBV24-1 with TRBJ2-2; D may be TRBD1 (5 bases). Trimming left V 5 bases short and J 2 bases short, with 17 bases between. Per the germline V gene, CDR1 is KGHDR and CDR2 is SFDVKD. The CDR3 consists of 17 residues. The DNA of the CDR3 is TGTGCCACCAGTGGACTGGATTACAGGTCAAACACCGGGGAGCTGTTTTTT. It specifies CATSGLDYRSNTGELFF.

This clonotype rates as medium-sized. The gene calls are TRBV20-1 and TRBJ2-7; 10 positions match TRBD2. With V trimmed by 1 base and J by 2 bases, 8 bases remained unmatched. Per germline, CDR1 DFQATT and CDR2 SNEGSKA (reference sequence). CDR3 size: 16 residues. CDR3 protein: CSARVNSGRRPYEQYF. In nucleotides, the CDR3 is TGCAGTGCTAGAGTCAATAGCGGGAGGCGCCCCTACGAGCAGTACTTC.

On this clonotype: This could be a read error, since a much larger clone is one nucleotide away. The chain couples TRBV27 to TRBJ1-3; D gene unclear. Trimming cost V 8 bases and J 2 bases, with 16 bases left between them. Germline V gives CDR1 MNHEY, CDR2 SMNVEV (reference sequence). The CDR3 loop spans 15 amino acids. The CDR3: CASGPLTTPGNTIYF. CDR3 sequence (DNA): TGTGCCAGCGGTCCCTTGACAACACCTGGAAACACCATATATTTT.

This clonotype has a count of ten or more. The chain employs TRBV5-6 and TRBJ2-5, with no clear D. V lost 0 bases to trimming and J lost 5 bases, with 5 bases between them. CDR1 SGHDT and CDR2 YYEEEE come from the germline V gene. The CDR3 is made up of 12 amino acids. This chain's CDR3 is CASSLVAETQYF. CDR3 sequence (DNA): TGTGCCAGCAGCTTGGTCGCCGAGACCCAGTACTTC.

The V and J genes are TRBV13 and TRBJ2-3; TRBD2 matches at 8 bases. The CDR3 has 16 amino acids. V shed 4 bases and J 0 bases; nucleotides not matched to a gene: 6. Germline CDR1 reads PRHDT; CDR2 reads FYEKMQ (reference sequence). CDR3: CASSSLAEGSTDTQYF. The DNA of the CDR3 is TGTGCCAGCAGCTCACTAGCGGAAGGAAGCACAGATACGCAGTATTTT.

The V call is TRBV7-3, the J call TRBJ1-6, with D possibly matching TRBD1 (6 bases). V was pared by 2 bases and J by 7 bases, with 6 bases between. Per germline, CDR1 SGHTA and CDR2 FQGTGA. CDR3 length: 13 residues. The CDR3 here is CASSLGGNSPLHF. CDR3 coding DNA: TGTGCCAGCAGCTTAGGGGGCAATTCACCCCTCCACTTT.